These T cell receptor beta chains were read from a single sample in a study of T cells in Graves' hyperthyroidism and ophthalmopathy. TCRdb fed the multiplex PCR reads into MiXCR, producing one record per CDR3 protein. The repertoire has 490,000 or so distinct CDR3 sequences, roughly 23% of them found once; the top ten carry about 49%. The sample was blood. These receptors all come from a woman between 65 and 79 years old with Graves' ophthalmopathy. CDR3s include the opening cysteine and the closing phenylalanine or tryptophan. Each record gives: clone size, D gene, V gene, CDR3 length, J gene, CDR3 DNA, CDR3 protein. D genes are given only for firm matches. The listing skips clone size in some rows; elsewhere it reads once, few, many or a size class.

clone_size: few
d_call: -
v_call: TRBV11-3
cdr3_length: 17
j_call: TRBJ2-1
cdr3_nt: TGTGCCAGCAGCTTACCCCTAGGTGGAAGCTCCTACAATGAGCAGTTCTTC
cdr3_aa: CASSLPLGGSSYNEQFF

clone_size: once
d_call: -
v_call: TRBV5-5
cdr3_length: 13
j_call: TRBJ1-2
cdr3_nt: TGTGCCAGCAGCCCGAGCTCCCATCAGGGCTACACCTTC
cdr3_aa: CASSPSSHQGYTF

clone_size: many
d_call: -
v_call: TRBV28
cdr3_length: 14
j_call: TRBJ1-5
cdr3_nt: TGTGCCAGCAGTGGACGACAGGCAAATCAGCCCCAGCATTTT
cdr3_aa: CASSGRQANQPQHF

clone_size: many
d_call: TRBD2
v_call: TRBV12-3/TRBV12-4
cdr3_length: 14
j_call: TRBJ2-7
cdr3_nt: TGTGCCAGCAGTAGGACTAGCGGATACTACGAGCAGTACTTC
cdr3_aa: CASSRTSGYYEQYF

clone_size: few
d_call: -
v_call: TRBV3-1
cdr3_length: 14
j_call: TRBJ2-7
cdr3_nt: TGTGCCAGCAGCCAAGTGGCGGGTCCTCTCCAGCAGTACTTC
cdr3_aa: CASSQVAGPLQQYF

clone_size: few
d_call: -
v_call: TRBV5-1
cdr3_length: 15
j_call: TRBJ2-1
cdr3_nt: TGCGCCAGCAACAGGGCGTCGGTAGGGGAAAATGAGCAGTTCTTC
cdr3_aa: CASNRASVGENEQFF

clone_size: few
d_call: TRBD1
v_call: TRBV10-1
cdr3_length: 13
j_call: TRBJ2-7
cdr3_nt: TGCGCCAGCAGTGAGAACAGGGGGTACGAGCAGTACTTC
cdr3_aa: CASSENRGYEQYF

clone_size: -
d_call: TRBD2
v_call: TRBV20-1
cdr3_length: 14
j_call: TRBJ2-1
cdr3_nt: TGCAGTGCTCGCCTTATAGCGGGAGACCCCGAGCAGTTCTTC
cdr3_aa: CSARLIAGDPEQFF

clone_size: few
d_call: TRBD2
v_call: TRBV7-2
cdr3_length: 17
j_call: TRBJ2-6
cdr3_nt: TGTGCCAGCAGCTTCGGTGGACTAGGACCTGGGGCCAACGTCCTGACTTTC
cdr3_aa: CASSFGGLGPGANVLTF

clone_size: few
d_call: -
v_call: TRBV7-2
cdr3_length: 12
j_call: TRBJ2-7
cdr3_nt: TGTGCCAGCAGCTTTGGGGTCGGCGAGCAGTACTTC
cdr3_aa: CASSFGVGEQYF

clone_size: -
d_call: -
v_call: TRBV19
cdr3_length: 14
j_call: TRBJ1-2
cdr3_nt: TGTGCCAGTAGTAGGTCCGGGACGATTTATGGCTACACCTTC
cdr3_aa: CASSRSGTIYGYTF

clone_size: -
d_call: -
v_call: TRBV6-2/TRBV6-3
cdr3_length: 18
j_call: TRBJ2-5
cdr3_nt: TGTGCCACCTCACGGCCACAACAAAGGACAGGGAGGGCTGAGACCCAGTACTTC
cdr3_aa: CATSRPQQRTGRAETQYF

clone_size: -
d_call: TRBD1
v_call: TRBV2
cdr3_length: 14
j_call: TRBJ2-7
cdr3_nt: TGTGCCAGCAGGTCCGGGACAGTCTCCTACGAGCAGTACTTC
cdr3_aa: CASRSGTVSYEQYF

clone_size: -
d_call: TRBD2
v_call: TRBV12-3/TRBV12-4
cdr3_length: 15
j_call: TRBJ2-1
cdr3_nt: TGTGCCAGCACTCTCACTAGCGGAACCTACAATGAGCAGTTCTTC
cdr3_aa: CASTLTSGTYNEQFF

clone_size: -
d_call: -
v_call: TRBV9
cdr3_length: 13
j_call: TRBJ2-2
cdr3_nt: TGTGCCAGCAGCCAGGTTACCGCCGGGGAGCTGTTTTTT
cdr3_aa: CASSQVTAGELFF

clone_size: many
d_call: TRBD1
v_call: TRBV2
cdr3_length: 15
j_call: TRBJ1-6
cdr3_nt: TGTGCCAGCAGTGTGGCGACAGGGGATAATTCACCCCTCCACTTT
cdr3_aa: CASSVATGDNSPLHF

clone_size: -
d_call: TRBD1
v_call: TRBV28
cdr3_length: 15
j_call: TRBJ1-4
cdr3_nt: TGTGCCAGCAGTGTTGGGACAGGGGGGGGTGAAAAACTGTTTTTT
cdr3_aa: CASSVGTGGGEKLFF

clone_size: -
d_call: -
v_call: TRBV12-3/TRBV12-4
cdr3_length: 13
j_call: TRBJ1-4
cdr3_nt: TGTGCCAGCAGTTTGGTGGTTGGTGAAAAACTGTTTTTT
cdr3_aa: CASSLVVGEKLFF

clone_size: -
d_call: TRBD2
v_call: TRBV6-2/TRBV6-3
cdr3_length: 15
j_call: TRBJ2-3
cdr3_nt: TGTGCCAGCAGGCGGCCAGCGGGAGTTGGAGATACGCAGTATTTT
cdr3_aa: CASRRPAGVGDTQYF

clone_size: few
d_call: TRBD1
v_call: TRBV20-1
cdr3_length: 15
j_call: TRBJ2-2
cdr3_nt: TGCAGTGCTTATTCAGGGGGCGCAAACACCGGGGAGCTGTTTTTT
cdr3_aa: CSAYSGGANTGELFF

clone_size: many
d_call: -
v_call: TRBV24-1
cdr3_length: 16
j_call: TRBJ2-1
cdr3_nt: TGTGCCACCAGTGACCCCGGGGGCAGGGCAGGGAATGAGCAGTTCTTC
cdr3_aa: CATSDPGGRAGNEQFF

clone_size: -
d_call: TRBD2
v_call: TRBV28
cdr3_length: 16
j_call: TRBJ2-7
cdr3_nt: TGTGCCAGCAGGCTCAGGTCGCTAGCGGCCTCCTACGAGCAGTACTTC
cdr3_aa: CASRLRSLAASYEQYF

clone_size: many
d_call: TRBD1
v_call: TRBV5-1
cdr3_length: 14
j_call: TRBJ1-2
cdr3_nt: TGCGCCAGCAGCCCCCCGGGACAGACGGATGGCTACACCTTC
cdr3_aa: CASSPPGQTDGYTF

clone_size: few
d_call: TRBD1
v_call: TRBV7-6
cdr3_length: 17
j_call: TRBJ1-6
cdr3_nt: TGTGCCAGCGCTCTCCGACCCACGACAGGGGGCAGTTCACCCCTCCACTTT
cdr3_aa: CASALRPTTGGSSPLHF

clone_size: few
d_call: -
v_call: TRBV12-3/TRBV12-4
cdr3_length: 16
j_call: TRBJ2-3
cdr3_nt: TGTGCCAGTCGGTGGACTGGAGGAGGTAGCACAGATACGCAGTATTTT
cdr3_aa: CASRWTGGGSTDTQYF

clone_size: many
d_call: TRBD1
v_call: TRBV27
cdr3_length: 15
j_call: TRBJ2-5
cdr3_nt: TGTGCCAGCAGCTCCGGGACAGGGGGTCGGGAGACCCAGTACTTC
cdr3_aa: CASSSGTGGRETQYF

clone_size: many
d_call: -
v_call: TRBV7-9
cdr3_length: 13
j_call: TRBJ1-1
cdr3_nt: TGTGCCAGCAGCTTCGACAGATGGGGTGAAGCTTTCTTT
cdr3_aa: CASSFDRWGEAFF

clone_size: -
d_call: TRBD2
v_call: TRBV19
cdr3_length: 14
j_call: TRBJ2-3
cdr3_nt: TGTGCCACTAAGACTAGCGGGACAACAGATACGCAGTATTTT
cdr3_aa: CATKTSGTTDTQYF

clone_size: -
d_call: -
v_call: TRBV10-2
cdr3_length: 16
j_call: TRBJ2-7
cdr3_nt: TGCGCCAGCAGTGACGTAGGAGGGGGCAACTCCTACGAGCAGTACTTC
cdr3_aa: CASSDVGGGNSYEQYF

clone_size: many
d_call: TRBD2
v_call: TRBV28
cdr3_length: 16
j_call: TRBJ2-2
cdr3_nt: TGTGCCAGCAGTGGGCCCCGAGCGGGGGCGGGCGGGGAGCTGTTTTTT
cdr3_aa: CASSGPRAGAGGELFF

clone_size: many
d_call: -
v_call: TRBV7-9
cdr3_length: 14
j_call: TRBJ1-1
cdr3_nt: TGTGCCAGCAGCCCCGGGGCCCGGAACACTGAAGCTTTCTTT
cdr3_aa: CASSPGARNTEAFF

clone_size: many
d_call: -
v_call: TRBV28
cdr3_length: 14
j_call: TRBJ1-1
cdr3_nt: TGTGCCAGCAGTGGGGTCCAGATGAACACTGAAGCTTTCTTT
cdr3_aa: CASSGVQMNTEAFF

clone_size: many
d_call: -
v_call: TRBV20-1
cdr3_length: 12
j_call: TRBJ2-7
cdr3_nt: TGCAGTGCTAGAACGGCAGCATACGAGCAGTACTTC
cdr3_aa: CSARTAAYEQYF

clone_size: many
d_call: -
v_call: TRBV12-3/TRBV12-4
cdr3_length: 13
j_call: TRBJ1-3
cdr3_nt: TGTGCCAGCAGTTTTGAGGAGTCGTCGAAGAGGTATTTT
cdr3_aa: CASSFEESSKRYF

clone_size: few
d_call: TRBD2
v_call: TRBV7-2
cdr3_length: 19
j_call: TRBJ2-7
cdr3_nt: TGTGCCAGCAGCTTAACGCGATTGGACGCAGCGGGAGGTTCGTACGAGCAGTACTTC
cdr3_aa: CASSLTRLDAAGGSYEQYF

clone_size: -
d_call: -
v_call: TRBV30
cdr3_length: 13
j_call: TRBJ1-5
cdr3_nt: TGTGCCTGGAGCGGACAGCACAATCAGCCCCAGCATTTT
cdr3_aa: CAWSGQHNQPQHF

clone_size: -
d_call: TRBD1
v_call: TRBV7-9
cdr3_length: 13
j_call: TRBJ1-5
cdr3_nt: TGTGCCAGCAGCTTAGGGACAGGGGTGCCTCAGCATTTT
cdr3_aa: CASSLGTGVPQHF

clone_size: -
d_call: TRBD1
v_call: TRBV6-1
cdr3_length: 14
j_call: TRBJ1-6
cdr3_nt: TGTGCCAGCAGCCGAGACAGGGCGTATTCACCCCTCCACTTT
cdr3_aa: CASSRDRAYSPLHF

clone_size: -
d_call: -
v_call: TRBV7-9
cdr3_length: 14
j_call: TRBJ1-1
cdr3_nt: TGTGCCGGGTCGAGGGGGGCGGGTTATACTGAAGCTTTCTTT
cdr3_aa: CAGSRGAGYTEAFF

clone_size: many
d_call: -
v_call: TRBV28
cdr3_length: 13
j_call: TRBJ2-3
cdr3_nt: TGTGCCAGCAGTTTTCCCCCGGCAGATACGCAGTATTTT
cdr3_aa: CASSFPPADTQYF

clone_size: few
d_call: TRBD1
v_call: TRBV24-1
cdr3_length: 15
j_call: TRBJ2-5
cdr3_nt: TGTGCCACCAGTGATCCGACAGGGTTTCGGGAGACCCAGTACTTC
cdr3_aa: CATSDPTGFRETQYF

clone_size: few
d_call: -
v_call: TRBV6-1
cdr3_length: 15
j_call: TRBJ1-5
cdr3_nt: TGTGCCAGCAAAATAGGTGGACAGCGCAATCAGCCCCAGCATTTT
cdr3_aa: CASKIGGQRNQPQHF

clone_size: few
d_call: -
v_call: TRBV6-1
cdr3_length: 15
j_call: TRBJ2-7
cdr3_nt: TGTGCCAGCAGTGAAGGGGGAAATCGGGTCTACGAGCAGTACTTC
cdr3_aa: CASSEGGNRVYEQYF

clone_size: -
d_call: -
v_call: TRBV7-3
cdr3_length: 13
j_call: TRBJ2-5
cdr3_nt: TGTGCCAGCAGCTCGAGCTGGAGAGAGACCCAGTACTTC
cdr3_aa: CASSSSWRETQYF

clone_size: -
d_call: -
v_call: TRBV27
cdr3_length: 14
j_call: TRBJ2-7
cdr3_nt: TGTGCCAGCAGTTTGGGTCCTAACTCCTACGAGCAGTACTTC
cdr3_aa: CASSLGPNSYEQYF

clone_size: many
d_call: -
v_call: TRBV7-9
cdr3_length: 13
j_call: TRBJ2-1
cdr3_nt: TGTGCCAGCAGCTTAACCGGGTGGGATGAGCAGTTCTTC
cdr3_aa: CASSLTGWDEQFF

clone_size: few
d_call: -
v_call: TRBV3-1
cdr3_length: 14
j_call: TRBJ1-2
cdr3_nt: TGTGCCAGCAGCCAAGTATTCGGAGGGCATGGCTACACCTTC
cdr3_aa: CASSQVFGGHGYTF

clone_size: many
d_call: -
v_call: TRBV7-2
cdr3_length: 14
j_call: TRBJ2-7
cdr3_nt: TGTGCCAGCAGCTTGTCTAGCGCCGCCTACGAGCAGTACTTC
cdr3_aa: CASSLSSAAYEQYF

clone_size: -
d_call: -
v_call: TRBV4-1
cdr3_length: 15
j_call: TRBJ2-1
cdr3_nt: TGCGCCAGCAACGTACCGGGCCCGACCCCCACTGAGCAGTTCTTC
cdr3_aa: CASNVPGPTPTEQFF

clone_size: many
d_call: TRBD1
v_call: TRBV6-5
cdr3_length: 14
j_call: TRBJ1-1
cdr3_nt: TGTGCCAGCAGTTCACAGGGGGCTGACACTGAAGCTTTCTTT
cdr3_aa: CASSSQGADTEAFF

clone_size: once
d_call: -
v_call: TRBV15
cdr3_length: 17
j_call: TRBJ2-6
cdr3_nt: TGTGCCGCCAGCAGAGTCAGCATCAGCTCTGGGGCCAACGTCCTGACTTTC
cdr3_aa: CAASRVSISSGANVLTF

clone_size: many
d_call: -
v_call: TRBV5-5
cdr3_length: 15
j_call: TRBJ1-5
cdr3_nt: TGTGCCAGCAGCTCGGACGGGGGACATACTCAGCCCCAGCATTTT
cdr3_aa: CASSSDGGHTQPQHF

clone_size: few
d_call: -
v_call: TRBV6-2/TRBV6-3
cdr3_length: 14
j_call: TRBJ1-1
cdr3_nt: TGTGCCAGCAGCGCAAGAACAGTAAACACTGAAGCTTTCTTT
cdr3_aa: CASSARTVNTEAFF

clone_size: -
d_call: -
v_call: TRBV12-3/TRBV12-4
cdr3_length: 18
j_call: TRBJ1-6
cdr3_nt: TGTGCCAGCTCTGTCTCTGGGCAGGGGTTTTGGATCAATTCACCCCTCCACTTT
cdr3_aa: CASSVSGQGFWINSPLHF

clone_size: many
d_call: -
v_call: TRBV15
cdr3_length: 13
j_call: TRBJ1-1
cdr3_nt: TGTGCCACCAGCATCGTGGGAAACACTGAAGCTTTCTTT
cdr3_aa: CATSIVGNTEAFF

clone_size: -
d_call: TRBD2
v_call: TRBV28
cdr3_length: 16
j_call: TRBJ2-3
cdr3_nt: TGTGCCAGCAGTTTACTCTGGACTAGCGGCACAGATACGCAGTATTTT
cdr3_aa: CASSLLWTSGTDTQYF

clone_size: -
d_call: -
v_call: TRBV5-1
cdr3_length: 14
j_call: TRBJ1-1
cdr3_nt: TGCGCCAGCAGCTTGGCCTCGAGGCATACTGAAGCTTTCTTT
cdr3_aa: CASSLASRHTEAFF

clone_size: few
d_call: TRBD2
v_call: TRBV20-1
cdr3_length: 13
j_call: TRBJ2-1
cdr3_nt: TGCAGTGGTTCGGGACTAGCTTACAATGAGCAGTTCTTC
cdr3_aa: CSGSGLAYNEQFF

clone_size: -
d_call: -
v_call: TRBV2
cdr3_length: 16
j_call: TRBJ1-6
cdr3_nt: TGTGCCAGCAGTCGGGGGGTGGGGAAGTATAATTCACCCCTCCACTTT
cdr3_aa: CASSRGVGKYNSPLHF

clone_size: many
d_call: -
v_call: TRBV2
cdr3_length: 14
j_call: TRBJ1-2
cdr3_nt: TGTGCCAGCAGTGAAGCAACTGGTATCGGTGGCTACACCTTC
cdr3_aa: CASSEATGIGGYTF